These 10 T cell receptor beta chains were sequenced from one sample in a study of identical twins. TCRdb independently ran MiXCR on the 5' RACE reads; one entry per CDR3 protein. The sample consists of about 570,000 distinct CDR3 sequences, over 8.5% of them appearing once. These sequences were also reported in another study, on yellow fever vaccine responses in identical twins.

The sequencing input was PBMCs. The receptors shown here come from a woman between 18 and 29 years old in good health.

The chain links TRBV4-2 to TRBJ2-2, with TRBD2 matching over 14 bases. The CDR3 runs 19 residues. Germline CDR1 and CDR2: LGHNA and YNFKEQ. V dropped 3 bases and J dropped 0; count of bases not matched to a gene: 6. This CDR3 is CASSQRGLAGAANTGELFF. The CDR3 coding sequence is TGTGCCAGCAGCCAGCGGGGACTAGCGGGAGCCGCGAACACCGGGGAGCTGTTTTTT.

This clonotype occurred once. The V gene is TRBV3-1, the J gene TRBJ2-2; D remains unclear. V lost 0 bases and J 5 bases, leaving 13 bases between the germline ends. CDR3 size: 16 residues. CDR1 is LGHDT and CDR2 is YNNKEL in the germline V gene (reference sequence). The DNA for the CDR3 is TGTGCCAGCAGCCAAGATGGCGTGCCACGGACCGGGGAGCTGTTTTTT. Encoded protein: CASSQDGVPRTGELFF.

This clonotype has more than one count but fewer than ten. Here the CDR3 DNA reads TGCGCCAGCAGCCAAGTGGGGGCCCCCACAGATACGCAGTATTTT. This codes for CASSQVGAPTDTQYF. This rearrangement joins TRBV4-3 to TRBJ2-3; a possible D gene is TRBD1 (6 bases). The CDR3 has 15 amino acids. Trimming cost V 1 base and J 2 bases, with 10 bases left between them. The germline V gene has CDR1 LGHNA and CDR2 YSLEER.

This clonotype was counted only a few times. The V and J genes are TRBV3-1 and TRBJ2-3, with 10 bases lining up with TRBD2. J lost 8 bases, V lost 3 bases, and 11 bases had no gene match. This CDR3 comprises 16 residues. Germline lookup yields CDR1 LGHDT and CDR2 YNNKEL (reference sequence). The CDR3 loop is CASSQRGTSASLTQYF. CDR3 sequence (DNA): TGTGCCAGCAGCCAGAGAGGGACTAGCGCGTCGCTTACGCAGTATTTT.

This clonotype occurred a few times. This chain uses TRBV6-5 with TRBJ2-7, with 7 bases aligning to TRBD1. This CDR3 comprises 13 residues. Germline trimming cut 2 bases from V and 5 bases from J; bases unmatched to any gene: 3. Germline lookup yields CDR1 MNHEY and CDR2 SVGAGI. The CDR3 region has the DNA TGTGCCAGCAGTTACCCAACAGGGGACGAGCAGTACTTC. Translating it yields CASSYPTGDEQYF.

This clonotype has only a few counts. This chain uses TRBV3-1 with TRBJ2-7; no clear D gene. CDR1 and CDR2 from the germline V gene are LGHDT and YNNKEL (reference sequence). The CDR3 has 16 residues. V was cut by 1 base and J by 2 bases, with 15 bases left in between. Here the CDR3 reads CASSQGGRTGTYEQYF. CDR3 coding DNA: TGTGCCAGCAGCCAAGGGGGAAGGACCGGCACCTACGAGCAGTACTTC.

This clonotype was recorded a few times. The gene calls are TRBV9 and TRBJ2-3, with D maybe TRBD2 (7 bases). Germline CDR1 SGDLS, CDR2 YYNGEE. CDR3 length equals 16 residues. V lost 0 bases and J 2 bases, leaving 13 bases between the germline ends. CDR3 sequence: CASSVGVGGLTDTQYF. In DNA, the CDR3 is TGTGCCAGCAGCGTAGGTGTGGGGGGGCTCACAGATACGCAGTATTTT. Complete variable domain (other parts from reference TRBV9 and TRBJ2-3): DSGVTQTPKHLITATGQRVTLRCSPRSGDLSVYWYQQSLDQGLQFLIQYYNGEERAKGNILERFSAQQFPDLHSELNLSSLELGDSALYFCASSVGVGGLTDTQYFGPGTRLTVL.

This chain uses TRBV6-2 or TRBV6-3 with TRBJ2-5; 14 bases align to TRBD2. After removal of 6 bases from V and 1 base from J, the junction contained 4 bases not matched to a gene. The CDR3 contains 16 residues. Per the germline V gene, CDR1 is MNHEY and CDR2 is SVGEGT. CDR3 nucleotides: TGTGCCAGCAGCCGTGGACTAGCGGGAGGCCAAGAGACCCAGTACTTC. It encodes CASSRGLAGGQETQYF.

This chain connects TRBV6-2 or TRBV6-3 to TRBJ2-1, with 10 positions matching TRBD2. This CDR3 region has 20 residues. In germline, CDR1 is MNHEY, CDR2 SVGEGT. J lost 1 base, V lost 0 bases, and 12 bases had no gene match. The CDR3: CASSYSGLAGVLASYNEQFF. The CDR3 nucleotides read TGTGCCAGCAGTTACTCGGGCCTAGCGGGAGTCTTGGCGTCCTACAATGAGCAGTTCTTC.

This clonotype showed up just a few times. The chain is built from TRBV2 and TRBJ2-5; tentative D call: TRBD1 (6 bases). This CDR3 comprises 14 residues. V shed 8 bases and J shed 1 base, with 14 bases lying between them. CDR1 is SNHLY, CDR2 FYNNEI, per germline. As DNA, the CDR3 is TGTGCCAGCGGAATAAGGACAGTCCAAGAGACCCAGTACTTC. Amino acid sequence: CASGIRTVQETQYF. The entire variable domain, with the rest obtained from reference TRBV2 and TRBJ2-5, is as follows: EPEVTQTPSHQVTQMGQEVILRCVPISNHLYFYWYRQILGQKVEFLVSFYNNEISEKSEIFDDQFSVERPDGSNFTLKIRSTKLEDSAMYFCASGIRTVQETQYFGPGTRLLVL.